This passage covers 7 T cell receptor beta chains from one sample sequenced in a study of graft-versus-host responses after intestinal transplantation. Graft specimens yielded both intraepithelial and lamina propria lymphocytes. Using immunoSEQ multiplex PCR, the repertoire was profiled, and TCRdb retains in-frame clones only, with some absent. The table lists several thousand clones, about three quarters of them singletons. Material: ileum tissue, obtained roughly 19 weeks after intestinal transplantation. All receptors derive from a human patient who received an intestinal transplant, so some T cells may come from the graft donor.

The CDR3 here is CASSRDRVTNSPLHF. The CDR3 bases are TGTGCCAGCTCCCGGGACAGGGTAACCAATTCACCCCTCCACTTT. The J gene is TRBJ1-6, the V gene TRBV18, with 9 bases identical to TRBD1. V trimming: 6 bases; J trimming: 7 bases; junction bases outside the gene matches: 7. The CDR3 runs to 15 residues. CDR1 and CDR2 (germline): KGHSH, LQKENI.

J is TRBJ2-7 and V is TRBV6-5; 9 positions match TRBD1. The CDR3 consists of 13 residues. The J segment lost 6 bases and the V segment lost 6 bases, leaving 6 bases of the junction unmatched. The germline gives CDR1 MNHEY, CDR2 SVGAGI. The CDR3 DNA sequence: TGTGCCAGCAGCGGGACAGGGACTCGCGAGCAGTACTTC. This translates into CASSGTGTREQYF.

The gene calls are TRBV19 and TRBJ1-2; 9 bases are shared with TRBD1. J gave up 1 base and V 7 bases, and 4 bases lay outside the gene matches. Germline CDR1 and CDR2: LNHDA and SQIVND (reference sequence). CDR3 size: 14 residues. CDR3 coding DNA: TGTGCCAGTACCTCGGACAGGGGTAACTATGGCTACACCTTC. Protein: CASTSDRGNYGYTF.

This rearrangement joins TRBV4-2 to TRBJ2-5, with 8 bases lining up with TRBD2. The J call may be incorrect, as the DNA end agrees better with TRBJ2-7. Germline values: CDR1 LGHNA, CDR2 YNFKEQ. This CDR3 spans 17 amino acids. CDR3 in DNA: TGTGCCAGCAGCCCCAAAGCTAGCGGGCATTTGTCCTACGAGCAGTACTTC. As protein: CASSPKASGHLSYEQYF.

This clone was observed a handful of times. The V call is TRBV4-2, the J call TRBJ2-1; 9 bases fit TRBD2. The CDR3 runs 18 residues. Germline assignment: CDR1 LGHNA and CDR2 YNFKEQ. V shed 0 bases and J 1 base; nucleotides not matched to a gene: 7. CDR3 sequence: CASSQDRRAGGSYNEQFF. CDR3 DNA sequence: TGTGCCAGCAGCCAAGATCGGAGAGCGGGGGGTTCCTACAATGAGCAGTTCTTC.

The chain links TRBV11-2 to TRBJ1-4; D perhaps matches TRBD1 (5 bases). V was pared by 1 base and J by 3 bases, with 6 bases between. Germline V gene lookup returns CDR1 SGHAT and CDR2 FQNNGV. CDR3 length: 14 residues. This CDR3 reads CASSLGQSNEKLFF. The CDR3 DNA is TGTGCCAGCAGCTTAGGACAGTCTAATGAAAAACTGTTTTTT. Full variable domain (missing parts from reference TRBV11-2 and TRBJ1-4): EAGVAQSPRYKIIEKRQSVAFWCNPISGHATLYWYQQILGQGPKLLIQFQNNGVVDDSQLPKDRFSAERLKGVDSTLKIQPAKLEDSAVYLCASSLGQSNEKLFFGSGTQLSVL.

This sequence joins TRBV7-6 and TRBJ2-2; 14 bases agree with TRBD2. Germline CDR1 reads SGHVS; CDR2 reads FNYEAQ. This CDR3 contains 16 residues. Germline trimming cut 5 bases from V and 7 bases from J; bases unmatched to any gene: 6. CDR3 in amino acids: CASSRGLAGAGGELFF. The CDR3 DNA reads TGTGCCAGCAGCCGGGGACTAGCGGGAGCGGGCGGGGAGCTGTTTTTT. Full variable domain (rest looked up from reference TRBV7-6 and TRBJ2-2): GAGVSQSPRYKVTKRGQDVALRCDPISGHVSLYWYRQALGQGPEFLTYFNYEAQQDKSGLPNDRFSAERPEGSISTLTIQRTEQRDSAMYRCASSRGLAGAGGELFFGEGSRLTVL.